What follows are 13 T cell receptor beta chains derived from one specimen sequenced in a study of tumor and adjacent non-tumor tissue in lung cancer. The library came from three nested PCR rounds adapted from ARM-PCR protocols. MiXCR was run by TCRdb on the multiplex PCR reads, yielding one entry per CDR3 protein. The sample has roughly 48,000 distinct CDR3 sequences, around 60% seen once. RNA was extracted from bulk tissue without any cell sorting. More than 3 cm separated this lung sample from the edge of the tumor. The source material was distant non-tumor lung tissue. These receptors came from an older woman with non-small cell lung cancer.

This chain connects TRBV11-2 to TRBJ2-3; TRBD2 matches 8 bases. Per the germline V gene, CDR1 is SGHAT and CDR2 is FQNNGV. CDR3 length: 15 residues. The CDR3: CTSSFTSGTTDTQYF. The CDR3 coding sequence is TGTACTAGCAGCTTCACTAGCGGTACCACGGATACGCAGTATTTT.

The chain recombines TRBV4-2 with TRBJ2-2; no reliable D call. CDR3 length equals 16 residues. V lost 10 bases and J lost 4, with 22 bases in between. In germline, CDR1 is LGHNA, CDR2 YNFKEQ. The CDR3 reads CAKSQDWATITGELFF. CDR3 nucleotides: TGTGCCAAAAGCCAAGATTGGGCCACGATCACCGGGGAGCTGTTTTTT.

As regards this clonotype: Mismatch with germline at one junction end may stem from a read error. The J gene is TRBJ1-5, the V gene TRBV29-1, with D perhaps matching TRBD1 (5 bases). CDR1 is SQVTM and CDR2 is ANQGSEA in the germline V gene. CDR3 length equals 16 residues. The CDR3, as DNA: TGCAGCGTTGTGATACGCGGGGGAGTTAGCAATCAACCCAAGCACTTT. This sequence encodes CSVVIRGGVSNQPKHF. Looking up the rest from reference TRBV29-1 and TRBJ1-5 gives the full variable domain: SAVISQKPSRDICQRGTSLTIQCQVDSQVTMMFWYRQQPGQSLTLIATANQGSEATYESGFVIDKFPISRPNLTFSTLTVSNMSPEDSSIYLCSVVIRGGVSNQPKHFGDGTRLSIL.

This clonotype was seen many times. The chain uses TRBV6-1 and TRBJ2-2; 11 nucleotides align to TRBD2. CDR3 length: 15 amino acids. CDR1 MNHNS and CDR2 SASEGT come from the germline V gene. V was pared by 5 bases and J by 5 bases, with 4 bases of the junction left unmatched. The CDR3 DNA reads TGTGCCAGCAGTACTAGCGGGAGTTCAACCGGGGAGCTGTTTTTT. This encodes CASSTSGSSTGELFF.

This clonotype was observed a single time. The chain is built from TRBV4-1 and TRBJ1-2; tentative D call: TRBD1 (5 bases). Germline V gene data show CDR1 as MGHRA and CDR2 as YSYEKL. The CDR3 loop spans 15 amino acids. V was pared by 10 bases and J by 4 bases, with 22 bases between. CDR3 in amino acids: CANSQPGRMSYGYTF. As DNA, the CDR3 is TGCGCCAACAGTCAACCGGGACGGATGAGCTATGGCTACACCTTC.

Worth noting for this clonotype: An end of the junction does not agree with germline; a read error may underlie this. This chain links TRBV11-1 with TRBJ2-3; the D gene is possibly TRBD2 (6 bases). The CDR3 loop spans 14 amino acids. The germline CDR1 and CDR2 sequences are SGHAT and FQDESV (reference sequence). CDR3 DNA: TGTGCCAGCTGCTTAGACGGGGAGGCAGATACGCAGTATTTT. Protein: CASCLDGEADTQYF.

At least ten counts were recorded for this clonotype. The V and J genes are TRBV5-5 and TRBJ2-5, with TRBD2 identical over 9 bases. The CDR3 is 14 amino acids. The trim removed 5 bases at V and 5 bases at J, leaving 7 bases unmatched. Per germline, CDR1 SGHKS and CDR2 YYEKEE (reference sequence). DNA for the CDR3: TGTGCCAGCAGTCCCGGGACTAGCTTCGAGACCCAGTACTTC. Its translation is CASSPGTSFETQYF.

With respect to this clonotype: The germline gene is not matched at one end of the junction; a read error may be the cause. The gene calls are TRBV20-1 and TRBJ1-1; D is perhaps TRBD1 (6 bases). CDR3 length: 16 residues. CDR1 is DFQATT, CDR2 SNEGSKA, per germline (reference sequence). The CDR3 sequence is CSARDLRTAMNTEASF. Here the CDR3 DNA reads TGCAGTGCTAGAGATCTGAGGACAGCCATGAACACTGAAGCTTCCTTT.

Turning to this clonotype: The missing conserved phenylalanine or tryptophan at the end of this CDR3 makes a read error likely. The limits of the CDR3 on the DNA are not certain, so only TCRdb's listed CDR3 is given. The rearrangement links TRBV29-1 to TRBJ2-1; TRBD1 is taken as the D call from the table, unchecked against the DNA. The CDR3 numbers 12 amino acids, ends counted. CDR1 SQVTM and CDR2 ANQGSEA come from the germline V gene. CDR3 sequence: CSVDSGYNEHFL.

The chain links TRBV14 to TRBJ1-5; D gene unclear. The CDR3 has 14 residues. V lost 4 bases to trimming and J lost 2 bases, with 9 bases between them. In germline, CDR1 is SGHDN, CDR2 FVKESK. Here the CDR3 reads CASSPSMGNQPQHF. The DNA for the CDR3 is TGTGCCAGCAGCCCCTCCATGGGCAATCAGCCCCAGCATTTT.

Note on this clonotype: An end of the junction differs from the germline gene, which may be a read error. The V and J genes are TRBV6-5 and TRBJ2-7; 11 nucleotides line up with TRBD2. Germline V gene data show CDR1 as MNHEY and CDR2 as SVGAGI. This CDR3 has 15 amino acids. CDR3 region: CASQKTSGVSYEQYF. Here the CDR3 DNA reads TGCGCCAGCCAGAAGACTAGCGGGGTCTCCTACGAGCAGTACTTC.

By proportion, this clonotype is medium-sized. The chain employs TRBV6-1 and TRBJ1-2; D is ambiguous. CDR1 and CDR2 from the germline V gene are MNHNS and SASEGT. This CDR3 region has 14 residues. The V gene lost 6 bases and the J gene lost 1 base, with 12 bases spanning the gap. The CDR3 DNA sequence: TGTGCCAGCAGCAACCCAGCTTTTAACTATGGCTACACCTTC. It is translated as CASSNPAFNYGYTF.

Ten or more counts support this clonotype. The chain carries TRBV24-1 and TRBJ2-7; 8 bases match TRBD1. This CDR3 spans 16 amino acids. J lost 0 bases, V lost 3 bases, and 6 bases had no gene match. Germline CDR1 reads KGHDR; CDR2 reads SFDVKD. Here the CDR3 DNA reads TGTGCCACCAGTGATCCTGACAGGGGAAGCTCCTACGAGCAGTACTTC. Encoded protein: CATSDPDRGSSYEQYF.